A single sample is the source of the 22 T cell receptor beta chains below, sequenced in a study of blood T cells in healthy people across ages. Through a sample-barcoded 5' primer and a J-beta primer mix, a second PCR was run for about 7 to 12 cycles. TCRdb processed the 5' RACE reads anew with MiXCR; each CDR3 protein has one entry. The table shows 650,000 to 700,000 distinct CDR3 sequences, with 32% occurring only once. The specimen was blood. Receptors were obtained from a woman of 80 years or more in good health.

This clonotype was counted ten times or more. The chain employs TRBV4-1 and TRBJ1-5; tentative D call: TRBD1 (5 bases). This CDR3 is 16 amino acids long. Germline values: CDR1 MGHRA, CDR2 YSYEKL. With 3 bases removed from V and 1 base from J, the gap between germline ends came to 13 bases. The CDR3 protein is CASSQAGLGSNQPQHF. The DNA for the CDR3 is TGCGCCAGCAGCCAGGCAGGGTTGGGGAGCAATCAGCCCCAGCATTTT.

The table lists this clonotype with a few counts. The chain recombines TRBV24-1 with TRBJ2-5; possible D gene TRBD2, 5 bases. Per germline, CDR1 KGHDR and CDR2 SFDVKD. The CDR3 consists of 13 residues. V was trimmed by 4 bases and J by 11 bases, leaving 16 bases between them. CDR3 protein: CATSDQGLREQYF. The CDR3 DNA is TGTGCCACCAGTGACCAAGGGTTGAGGGAGCAGTACTTC.

This clonotype was seen many times. The V gene is TRBV11-2, the J gene TRBJ2-1; D unclear. This CDR3 comprises 15 residues. Trimming pared 1 base from V and 4 bases from J, leaving 11 bases between. CDR1 SGHAT and CDR2 FQNNGV come from the germline V gene. Here the CDR3 reads CASSLVLRIYNEQFF. The DNA of the CDR3 is TGTGCCAGCAGCTTAGTCCTCCGGATTTACAATGAGCAGTTCTTC.

A few counts support this clonotype. A much larger clone lies a single base off, so this may be a read error. V gene TRBV5-1 combines with J gene TRBJ2-1; 10 bases match TRBD2. V shed 5 bases, J shed 13 bases, and the junction held 15 bases outside the gene matches. The CDR3 has 15 residues. Germline V gene sequence: CDR1 SGHRS, CDR2 YFSETQ. The CDR3 sequence is CASSFTGTSEETQFF. CDR3 coding DNA: TGCGCCAGCAGTTTCACCGGGACTAGCGAAGAGACCCAGTTCTTC. Based on the CDR3 plus reference TRBV5-1 and TRBJ2-1, the full variable domain is KAGVTQTPRYLIKTRGQQVTLSCSPISGHRSVSWYQQTPGQGLQFLFEYFSETQRNKGNFPGRFSGRQFSNSRSEMNVSTLELGDSALYLCASSFTGTSEETQFFGPGTRLTVL.

Concerning this clonotype: This may be a read error, as it is one base from a much larger clone. The genes are TRBV6-6 and TRBJ2-6; possibly TRBD1 for D (6 bases). This CDR3 comprises 17 residues. Germline-derived CDR1 and CDR2 are MNHNY and SVGAGI (reference sequence). CDR3 loop: CVSSYNRAQPGANVLTF. In DNA form, the CDR3 reads TGTGTCAGCAGTTACAACAGGGCTCAACCTGGGGCCAACGTCCTGACTTTC.

This chain links TRBV27 with TRBJ2-5; TRBD2 matches 9 bases. J lost 3 bases, V lost 6 bases, and 8 bases had no gene match. Germline assignment: CDR1 MNHEY and CDR2 SMNVEV (reference sequence). This CDR3 is 15 amino acids long. The DNA of the CDR3 is TGTGCCAGCAGCGGTAGCGGGGGTGCGAAAGAGACCCAGTACTTC. Its translation: CASSGSGGAKETQYF.

This rearrangement joins TRBV20-1 to TRBJ2-3; tentatively, D is TRBD2 (6 bases). The CDR3 has 14 residues. V was shortened by 1 base and J by 2 bases, with 10 bases between the two germline ends. Germline assignment: CDR1 DFQATT and CDR2 SNEGSKA (reference sequence). The CDR3 DNA sequence: TGCAGTGCTAGAGGGGGGGACGTCACAGATACGCAGTATTTT. This translates into CSARGGDVTDTQYF.

This clonotype appeared a single time. The chain carries TRBV12-3 or TRBV12-4 and TRBJ2-3; D remains unclear. With 2 bases removed from V and 15 bases from J, the gap between germline ends came to 15 bases. This CDR3 spans 12 amino acids. The CDR3 sequence is CASSLSVDMEYF. As DNA, the CDR3 is TGTGCCAGCAGTTTAAGTGTTGATATGGAATATTTT.

Ten or more counts support this clonotype. The V gene is TRBV7-8, the J gene TRBJ2-1; 7 positions match TRBD2. This CDR3 has 13 amino acids. The V gene's germline CDR1 is SGHVS and CDR2 FQNEAQ. Trimming took 5 bases from V and 9 from J; bases not matched to a gene: 7. CDR3 sequence: CASSERWGGEQFF. CDR3 DNA sequence: TGTGCCAGCAGCGAACGGTGGGGGGGTGAGCAGTTCTTC.

This clonotype was detected ten times or more. The chain joins TRBV11-2 to TRBJ2-1, with 7 bases that match TRBD2. V lost 1 base, J lost 4 bases, and 7 bases stayed unmatched. The germline V gene encodes CDR1 SGHAT and CDR2 FQNNGV. The CDR3 totals 16 residues. The CDR3 sequence is CASSLGGGRIYNEQFF. Written as DNA, the CDR3 is TGTGCCAGCAGCTTAGGGGGAGGGCGAATATACAATGAGCAGTTCTTC.

The chain couples TRBV9 to TRBJ2-1; D unclear. Trimming removed 4 bases from V and 2 bases from J, with 16 bases in between. CDR1 is SGDLS, CDR2 YYNGEE, per germline. CDR3 length: 16 residues. CDR3 region: CASSPRTALPYNEQFF. CDR3 coding DNA: TGTGCCAGCAGCCCCCGGACGGCCCTCCCCTACAATGAGCAGTTCTTC.

This clonotype was counted at least ten times. The rearrangement links TRBV7-9 to TRBJ2-3; the D is unclear. Germline V CDR1 and CDR2: SEHNR, FQNEAQ (reference sequence). The CDR3 totals 13 residues. Trimming shortened V by 6 bases and J by 3 bases, and 10 bases separated the two germline ends. In DNA, the CDR3 is TGTGCCAGCAGTCGGCTGGCTACAGATACGCAGTATTTT. Residues: CASSRLATDTQYF. Filled out from reference TRBV7-9 and TRBJ2-3, the complete variable domain reads DTGVSQNPRHKITKRGQNVTFRCDPISEHNRLYWYRQTLGQGPEFLTYFQNEAQLEKSRLLSDRFSAERPKGSFSTLEIQRTEQGDSAMYLCASSRLATDTQYFGPGTRLTVL.

The genes are TRBV2 and TRBJ2-7, with D perhaps matching TRBD1 or TRBD2 (6 bases each). V was shortened by 6 bases and J by 7 bases, with 19 bases between the two germline ends. Germline CDR1 reads SNHLY; CDR2 reads FYNNEI. The CDR3 has 14 amino acids. CDR3 DNA sequence: TGTGCCAGCAGGGTCGGAGGGGGAAGTGGGGAGCAGTACTTC. It is translated as CASRVGGGSGEQYF.

This clonotype was counted only a few times. Just one base apart from a much larger clone, this may be a read error. This chain connects TRBV15 to TRBJ2-7; D may be TRBD2 (5 bases). Looked up from germline, CDR1 is LNHNV and CDR2 is YYDKDF (reference sequence). V lost 1 base to trimming and J lost 7 bases, with 17 bases between them. The CDR3 runs 15 residues. DNA of the CDR3: TGTGCCACCAGCAGAGGGGGAATAGGAGGCAATGAGCAGTACTTC. Translating gives CATSRGGIGGNEQYF. Using reference TRBV15 and TRBJ2-7 for the parts outside the CDR3, the full variable domain is DAMVIQNPRYQVTQFGKPVTLSCSQTLNHNVMYWYQQKSSQAPKLLFHYYDKDFNNEADTPDNFQSRRPNTSFCFLDIRSPGLGDTAMYLCATSRGGIGGNEQYFGPGTRLTVT.

In this sample, this clonotype turned up a few times. The gene calls are TRBV9 and TRBJ1-1; 8 nucleotides align to TRBD1. Germline-derived CDR1 and CDR2 are SGDLS and YYNGEE. CDR3 length equals 15 residues. V lost 5 bases and J lost 2; bases outside the gene matches: 8. CDR3: CASSSQGALNTEAFF. The CDR3 DNA is TGTGCCAGCAGTTCCCAGGGGGCCTTAAACACTGAAGCTTTCTTT.

As to this clonotype: This may be a read error, as it is one base from a much larger clone. The rearrangement links TRBV7-8 to TRBJ2-5; possible D gene TRBD2, 6 bases. This CDR3 has 14 amino acids. Germline assignment: CDR1 SGHVS and CDR2 FQNEAQ. Deletions cut 5 bases from V and 11 bases from J, with 21 bases between. CDR3 residues: CASSLGGQKDEQYF. CDR3 coding DNA: TGTGCCAGCAGCCTTGGAGGGCAAAAGGATGAGCAGTACTTC. The variable domain in full, with the rest retrieved from reference TRBV7-8 and TRBJ2-5, is GAGVSQSPRYKVAKRGQDVALRCDPISGHVSLFWYQQALGQGPEFLTYFQNEAQLDKSGLPSDRFFAERPEGSVSTLKIQRTQQEDSAVYLCASSLGGQKDEQYFGPGTRLLVL.

This clonotype has ten or more counts. V and J are TRBV4-2 and TRBJ2-3, with 10 nucleotides matching TRBD2. There are 17 residues in the CDR3. V gave up 1 base and J gave up 1 base; unmatched junction bases: 5. The germline CDR1 and CDR2 sequences are LGHNA and YNFKEQ. CDR3 protein: CASSQAAGTSGTDTQYF. The CDR3 bases are TGTGCCAGCAGCCAAGCGGCCGGGACTAGCGGCACAGATACGCAGTATTTT.

This clonotype turned up a few times. The V and J genes are TRBV2 and TRBJ1-1; 7 bases align to TRBD1. Germline lookup yields CDR1 SNHLY and CDR2 FYNNEI. This CDR3 is 13 amino acids long. J gave up 4 bases and V 9 bases, and 8 bases lay outside the gene matches. In DNA, the CDR3 is TGTGCCAGTCAGGGGGAGGGGGGCACTGAAGCTTTCTTT. Its protein product is CASQGEGGTEAFF.

There are a few counts of this clonotype. The V gene is TRBV5-8, the J gene TRBJ2-3; D unclear. Germline CDR1 SGHTS, CDR2 YDEGEE. There are 13 residues in the CDR3. Trimming removed 4 bases at V and 8 bases at J, with 14 bases between. The CDR3 loop reads CASSRALGSTQYF. Written as DNA, the CDR3 is TGTGCCAGCAGCCGGGCCCTCGGCTCTACGCAGTATTTT.

This clonotype has more than one count but fewer than ten. The chain employs TRBV3-1 and TRBJ1-2; D gene ambiguous. The V gene's germline CDR1 is LGHDT and CDR2 YNNKEL (reference sequence). V lost 2 bases, J lost 3 bases, and 10 bases lay in between. The CDR3 is 14 amino acids. The CDR3 spells CASSQQLQHYGYTF. CDR3 in DNA: TGTGCCAGCAGCCAACAACTCCAACACTATGGCTACACCTTC.

The chain has TRBV7-2 and TRBJ2-5, with 10 bases aligning to TRBD2. The CDR3 length is 17 residues. V lost 4 bases, J lost 2 bases, and 10 bases stayed unmatched. CDR1 and CDR2 from the germline V gene are SGHTA and FQGNSA. CDR3 coding DNA: TGTGCCAGCAGCTCAGGGCGTAGCGGGGGGAGTCAAGAGACCCAGTACTTC. Its translation is CASSSGRSGGSQETQYF. Using reference TRBV7-2 and TRBJ2-5 for the parts outside the CDR3, the full variable domain is GAGVSQSPSNKVTEKGKDVELRCDPISGHTALYWYRQSLGQGLEFLIYFQGNSAPDKSGLPSDRFSAERTGGSVSTLTIQRTQQEDSAVYLCASSSGRSGGSQETQYFGPGTRLLVL.

This clonotype was picked up many times. The V and J genes are TRBV6-5 and TRBJ2-5; no reliable D call. This CDR3 region has 14 residues. From germline, CDR1 is MNHEY and CDR2 SVGAGI. Trimming removed 0 bases from V and 5 bases from J, with 10 bases in between. The CDR3 protein is CASSYSKGGETQYF. The DNA for the CDR3 is TGTGCCAGCAGTTACTCGAAGGGTGGGGAGACCCAGTACTTC.